These 4 T cell receptor beta chains were all obtained from the same sample, sequenced in a study of T cell clonality in common variable immunodeficiency. Study outcomes and limitations: Reportedly, TCR beta sequences from common variable immunodeficiency showed fewer deletions and N-nucleotide insertions.

These receptors are not linked to any known antigen. Clones were sequenced by immunoSEQ multiplex PCR, and TCRdb holds only the in-frame ones, with some missing. The sample shows about 34,000 clones, none of them appearing just once. Source material: peripheral blood mononuclear cells. Receptor source: a human donor with common variable immunodeficiency.

The part of the CDR3 DNA that was read is TGTGCCAGCAGCTTAGTTAGCGGGAACACTGAA. Residues: CASSLVSGNTE. The full CDR3 sequence reads CASSLVSGNTEAFF. The genes are TRBV7-2 and TRBJ1-1; D unclear. The CDR3 is cut off 3 residues early in the read; its end comes from the germline J gene. Deletions cut 1 base from V and 1 base from J, with 7 bases between. This CDR3 contains 14 residues. CDR1 SGHTA and CDR2 FQGNSA come from the germline V gene.

Remarks on this clone: The missing CDR3 end, 3 residues past where the read stops, is filled in from the germline J gene. This rearrangement joins TRBV7-8 to TRBJ1-1; D gene unclear. The CDR3 runs to 14 residues. Germline-derived CDR1 and CDR2 are SGHVS and FQNEAQ. CDR3 region: CASSLLIAAVGAFF. The part of the CDR3 DNA that was read is TGTGCCAGCAGCTTATTAATCGCGGCAGTTGGA.

This clone was recorded at least ten times. The DNA ends 3 residues before the CDR3 does, and the rest of the CDR3 is filled in from the germline J gene. The rearrangement joins TRBV5-1 to TRBJ2-2; 8 bases line up with TRBD2. V trimming: 6 bases; J trimming: 1 base; junction bases outside the gene matches: 5. CDR1 is SGHRS and CDR2 is YFSETQ in the germline V gene. CDR3 length: 15 amino acids. CDR3 residues: CASTRRGVNTGELFF. The covered CDR3 bases are TGCGCCAGCACTCGGCGGGGGGTGAACACCGGGGAG.

Concerning this clone: Read coverage stops 3 residues before the CDR3 terminus; the germline J gene supplies the remainder. This sequence joins TRBV19 and TRBJ1-2, with D possibly being TRBD1 (5 bases). Germline V gene sequence: CDR1 LNHDA, CDR2 SQIVND (reference sequence). CDR3 length equals 12 residues. The CDR3 reads CASSPPRGGYTF. Partial CDR3 DNA: TGTGCCAGTAGTCCCCCTCGGGGGGGC.